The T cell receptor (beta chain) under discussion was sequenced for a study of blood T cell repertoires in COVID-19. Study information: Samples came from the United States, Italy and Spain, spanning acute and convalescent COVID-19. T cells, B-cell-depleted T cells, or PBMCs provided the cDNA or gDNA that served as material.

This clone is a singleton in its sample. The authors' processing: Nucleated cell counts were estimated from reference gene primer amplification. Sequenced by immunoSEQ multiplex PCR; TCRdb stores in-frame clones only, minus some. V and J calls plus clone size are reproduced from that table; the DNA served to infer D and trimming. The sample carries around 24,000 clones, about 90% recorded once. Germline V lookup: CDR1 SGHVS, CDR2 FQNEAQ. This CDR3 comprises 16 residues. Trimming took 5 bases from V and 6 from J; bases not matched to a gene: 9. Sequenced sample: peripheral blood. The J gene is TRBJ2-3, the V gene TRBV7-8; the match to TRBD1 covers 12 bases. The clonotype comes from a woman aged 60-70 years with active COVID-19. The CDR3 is CASSPTGTGGPDTQYF. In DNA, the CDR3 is TGTGCCAGCAGCCCAACCGGGACAGGGGGCCCGGATACGCAGTATTTT.